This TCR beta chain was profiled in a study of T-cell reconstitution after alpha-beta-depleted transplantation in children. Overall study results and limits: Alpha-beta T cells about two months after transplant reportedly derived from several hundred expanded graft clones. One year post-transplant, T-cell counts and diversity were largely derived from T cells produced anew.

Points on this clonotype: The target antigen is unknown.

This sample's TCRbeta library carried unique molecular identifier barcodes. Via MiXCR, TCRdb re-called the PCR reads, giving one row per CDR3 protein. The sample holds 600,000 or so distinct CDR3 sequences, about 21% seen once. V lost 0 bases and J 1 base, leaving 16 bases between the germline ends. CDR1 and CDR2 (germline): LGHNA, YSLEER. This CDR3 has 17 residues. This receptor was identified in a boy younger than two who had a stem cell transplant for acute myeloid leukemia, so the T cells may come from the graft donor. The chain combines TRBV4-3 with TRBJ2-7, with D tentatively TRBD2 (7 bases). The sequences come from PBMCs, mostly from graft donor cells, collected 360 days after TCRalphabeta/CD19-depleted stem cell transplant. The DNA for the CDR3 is TGCGCCAGCAGCCAAGAGGAAAACAGGGAGGGGTCCTACGAGCAGTACTTC. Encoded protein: CASSQEENREGSYEQYF.